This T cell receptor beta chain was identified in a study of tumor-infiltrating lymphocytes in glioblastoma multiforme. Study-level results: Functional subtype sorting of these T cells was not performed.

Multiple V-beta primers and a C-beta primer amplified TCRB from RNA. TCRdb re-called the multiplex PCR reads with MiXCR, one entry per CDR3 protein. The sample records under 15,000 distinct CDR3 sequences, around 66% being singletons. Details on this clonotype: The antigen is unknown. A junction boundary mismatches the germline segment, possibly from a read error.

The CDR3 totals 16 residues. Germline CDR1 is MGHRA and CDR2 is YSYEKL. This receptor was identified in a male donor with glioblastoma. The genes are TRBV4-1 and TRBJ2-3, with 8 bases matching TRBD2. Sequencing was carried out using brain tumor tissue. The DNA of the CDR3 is TGCGACAGCAGCCAAGAAGGAGGCGGGGGGAAAGACACGCAGTATTTT. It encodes CDSSQEGGGGKDTQYF.